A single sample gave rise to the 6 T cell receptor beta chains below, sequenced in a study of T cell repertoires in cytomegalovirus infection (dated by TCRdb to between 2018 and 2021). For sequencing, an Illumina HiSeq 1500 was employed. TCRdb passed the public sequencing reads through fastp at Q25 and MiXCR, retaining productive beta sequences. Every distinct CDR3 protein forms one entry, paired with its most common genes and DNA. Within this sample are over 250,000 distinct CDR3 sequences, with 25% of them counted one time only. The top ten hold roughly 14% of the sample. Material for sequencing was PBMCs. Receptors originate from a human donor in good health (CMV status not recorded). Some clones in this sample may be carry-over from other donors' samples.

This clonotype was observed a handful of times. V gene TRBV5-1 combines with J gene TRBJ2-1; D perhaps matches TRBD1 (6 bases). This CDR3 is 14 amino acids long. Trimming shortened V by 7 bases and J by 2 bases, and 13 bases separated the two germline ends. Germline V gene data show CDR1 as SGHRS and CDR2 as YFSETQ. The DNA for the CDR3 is TGCGCCAGCTCCCGGACAGTAGCCTACAATGAGCAGTTCTTC. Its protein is CASSRTVAYNEQFF.

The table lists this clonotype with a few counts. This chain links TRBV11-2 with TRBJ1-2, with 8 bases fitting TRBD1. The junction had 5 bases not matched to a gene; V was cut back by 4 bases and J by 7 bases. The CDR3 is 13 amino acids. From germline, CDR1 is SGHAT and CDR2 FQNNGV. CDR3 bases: TGTGCCAGCAGCTCGCAGGGGGCCGGTGGCTACACCTTC. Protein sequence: CASSSQGAGGYTF.

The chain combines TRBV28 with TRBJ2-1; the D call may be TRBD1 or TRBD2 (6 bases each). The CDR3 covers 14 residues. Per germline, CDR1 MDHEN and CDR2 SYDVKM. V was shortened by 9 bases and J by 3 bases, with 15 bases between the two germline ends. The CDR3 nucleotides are TGTGCCAGTAAAACAGGGACTGTCTACAATGAGCAGTTCTTC. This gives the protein CASKTGTVYNEQFF.

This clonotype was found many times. CDR3 loop: CASSLAQGGSFTDTQYF. In DNA form, the CDR3 reads TGTGCCAGCAGCTTAGCGCAGGGCGGGAGTTTCACAGATACGCAGTATTTT. This rearrangement joins TRBV7-2 to TRBJ2-3; 7 positions agree with TRBD2. The V gene's germline CDR1 is SGHTA and CDR2 FQGNSA. V lost 0 bases, J lost 2 bases, and 8 bases stayed unmatched. The CDR3 contains 17 residues.

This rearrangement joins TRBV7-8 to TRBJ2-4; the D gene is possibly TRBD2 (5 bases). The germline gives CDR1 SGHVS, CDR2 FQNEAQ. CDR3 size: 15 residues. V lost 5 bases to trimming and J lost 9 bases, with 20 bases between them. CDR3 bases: TGTGCCAGCAGCCCCCGAGAGAGGGCCCCGCTCATTCAGTACTTC. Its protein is CASSPRERAPLIQYF.

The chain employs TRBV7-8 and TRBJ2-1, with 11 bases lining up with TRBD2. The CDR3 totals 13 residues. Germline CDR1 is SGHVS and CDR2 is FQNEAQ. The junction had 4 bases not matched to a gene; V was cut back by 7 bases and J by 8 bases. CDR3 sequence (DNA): TGTGCCAGCACCTGGACTAGCGGGCATGAGCAGTTCTTC. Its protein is CASTWTSGHEQFF.